This T cell receptor (beta chain) came from a study of blood T cell repertoires in COVID-19. Method: immunoSEQ multiplex PCR; TCRdb's copy keeps in-frame clones and lacks some. The sample carries 200,000 to 250,000 clones, more than 75% recorded once. This receptor was obtained from an elderly man with acute or convalescent COVID-19. Sequencing input: peripheral blood.

Written as DNA, the CDR3 is TGTGCCAGCAGCCTGGCCCCCTCAGGTGGAAAACTGTTTTTT. Amino acids: CASSLAPSGGKLFF. The rearrangement links TRBV28 to TRBJ1-4; D uncertain. The CDR3 has 14 amino acids. Germline V gives CDR1 MDHEN, CDR2 SYDVKM. The ends were cut back, 6 bases at V and 10 bases at J, with 18 bases in the middle.